Listed below are T cell receptor beta chains from one sample, sequenced in a study of identical twins. In TCRdb, the 5' RACE reads were re-called with MiXCR into one record per CDR3 protein. The sample comprises some 900,000 distinct CDR3 sequences, approximately 13% of which are singletons, and around 1.6% rests with the top ten. The same data also went into a second study, on yellow fever vaccine responses in identical twins.

Sequences were obtained from PBMCs. Every receptor here comes from a woman under 30 in good health. CDR3s include the opening cysteine and the closing phenylalanine or tryptophan. A D gene is named only where the DNA matches it firmly. Clone size is shown for a subset of rows, as once, few, many or a class of expanded clone.

d_call: NA; v_call: TRBV28; j_call: TRBJ2-4; clone_size: many; cdr3_aa: CASSRLWGQNIQYF; cdr3_nt: TGTGCCAGCAGTCGGCTGTGGGGTCAAAACATTCAGTACTTC
d_call: NA; v_call: TRBV7-9; j_call: TRBJ2-1; clone_size: many; cdr3_aa: CASSDPLPGERSNEQFF; cdr3_nt: TGTGCCAGCAGCGATCCCTTGCCGGGAGAAAGATCCAATGAGCAGTTCTTC
d_call: NA; v_call: TRBV21-1; j_call: TRBJ1-4; clone_size: many; cdr3_aa: CASSICNRGREKLFF; cdr3_nt: TGTGCCAGCAGCATTTGCAACAGGGGAAGAGAAAAACTGTTTTTT
d_call: TRBD2; v_call: TRBV12-3/TRBV12-4; j_call: TRBJ2-2; clone_size: many; cdr3_aa: CASSPWTSGLAGELFF; cdr3_nt: TGTGCCAGCAGTCCCTGGACTAGCGGTCTCGCCGGGGAGCTGTTTTTT
d_call: NA; v_call: TRBV5-1; j_call: TRBJ2-5; clone_size: NA; cdr3_aa: CASSLRSSPIEETQYF; cdr3_nt: TGCGCCAGCAGCTTGAGGAGTTCCCCCATTGAAGAGACCCAGTACTTC
d_call: TRBD1; v_call: TRBV5-1; j_call: TRBJ2-6; clone_size: few; cdr3_aa: CASSLRRGTGESVRSGANVLTF; cdr3_nt: TGCGCCAGCAGCTTACGACGCGGGACAGGGGAATCTGTACGCTCTGGGGCCAACGTCCTGACTTTC
d_call: NA; v_call: TRBV2; j_call: TRBJ2-5; clone_size: NA; cdr3_aa: CASKYEWDRQETQYF; cdr3_nt: TGTGCCAGCAAGTACGAGTGGGACCGCCAAGAGACCCAGTACTTC
d_call: TRBD2; v_call: TRBV25-1; j_call: TRBJ2-2; clone_size: NA; cdr3_aa: CASRPPGLAYTGELFF; cdr3_nt: TGTGCCAGCAGACCCCCGGGACTAGCGTACACCGGGGAGCTGTTTTTT
d_call: NA; v_call: TRBV5-6; j_call: TRBJ1-1; clone_size: NA; cdr3_aa: CASSHPGGMNTEAFF; cdr3_nt: TGTGCCAGCAGCCACCCGGGCGGGATGAACACTGAAGCTTTCTTT
d_call: TRBD2; v_call: TRBV5-1; j_call: TRBJ2-1; clone_size: NA; cdr3_aa: CASSLGGGGARNEQFF; cdr3_nt: TGCGCCAGCAGCTTGGGTGGCGGGGGGGCGAGAAATGAGCAGTTCTTC
d_call: TRBD2; v_call: TRBV5-1; j_call: TRBJ2-2; clone_size: NA; cdr3_aa: CASTMVSGANTGELFF; cdr3_nt: TGCGCCAGCACTATGGTTAGCGGGGCGAACACCGGGGAGCTGTTTTTT
d_call: TRBD1; v_call: TRBV11-2; j_call: TRBJ2-1; clone_size: few; cdr3_aa: CASRNVQGAYEQFF; cdr3_nt: TGTGCCAGCAGGAACGTCCAGGGGGCTTATGAGCAGTTCTTC
d_call: NA; v_call: TRBV5-1; j_call: TRBJ2-2; clone_size: few; cdr3_aa: CASSLRGADTGELFF; cdr3_nt: TGCGCCAGCAGCTTGCGGGGGGCAGACACCGGGGAGCTGTTTTTT
d_call: TRBD2; v_call: TRBV12-3/TRBV12-4; j_call: TRBJ2-3; clone_size: few; cdr3_aa: CASSFARLAGVGTRTDTQYF; cdr3_nt: TGTGCCAGCAGTTTCGCCCGACTAGCGGGAGTAGGGACACGCACAGATACGCAGTATTTT
d_call: TRBD2; v_call: TRBV5-1; j_call: TRBJ2-5; clone_size: few; cdr3_aa: CASSLGTSGTYQETQYF; cdr3_nt: TGCGCCAGCAGCTTGGGGACTAGCGGAACGTACCAAGAGACCCAGTACTTC
d_call: TRBD2; v_call: TRBV27; j_call: TRBJ2-7; clone_size: few; cdr3_aa: CASSPGLAAGEGYEQYF; cdr3_nt: TGTGCCAGCAGTCCGGGACTAGCGGCGGGTGAGGGGTACGAGCAGTACTTC
d_call: TRBD2; v_call: TRBV12-3/TRBV12-4; j_call: TRBJ2-7; clone_size: NA; cdr3_aa: CASSSAGLPGPTLYEQYF; cdr3_nt: TGTGCCAGCAGTTCAGCGGGACTTCCAGGGCCTACCCTTTACGAGCAGTACTTC
d_call: NA; v_call: TRBV9; j_call: TRBJ2-7; clone_size: few; cdr3_aa: CASSAEADRYEQYF; cdr3_nt: TGTGCCAGCAGCGCTGAGGCGGACCGATACGAGCAGTACTTC
d_call: NA; v_call: TRBV15; j_call: TRBJ1-5; clone_size: few; cdr3_aa: CATSRAYSNQPQHF; cdr3_nt: TGTGCCACCAGCAGAGCATATAGCAATCAGCCCCAGCATTTT
d_call: NA; v_call: TRBV5-1; j_call: TRBJ2-3; clone_size: NA; cdr3_aa: CASSLYGGVGTDTQYF; cdr3_nt: TGCGCCAGCAGCTTGTATGGCGGGGTGGGCACAGATACGCAGTATTTT
d_call: NA; v_call: TRBV29-1; j_call: TRBJ1-1; clone_size: NA; cdr3_aa: CSVVRVVNTEAFF; cdr3_nt: TGCAGCGTTGTGCGGGTCGTGAACACTGAAGCTTTCTTT
d_call: NA; v_call: TRBV14; j_call: TRBJ2-7; clone_size: few; cdr3_aa: CASRVAGSGSYEQYF; cdr3_nt: TGTGCCAGCAGGGTAGCCGGGAGCGGGTCCTACGAGCAGTACTTC
d_call: NA; v_call: TRBV12-3/TRBV12-4; j_call: TRBJ1-1; clone_size: NA; cdr3_aa: CATERGPVTEAFF; cdr3_nt: TGTGCCACGGAGAGGGGCCCGGTGACTGAAGCTTTCTTT
d_call: TRBD1; v_call: TRBV18; j_call: TRBJ2-1; clone_size: few; cdr3_aa: CASSPRGLSYNEQFF; cdr3_nt: TGTGCCAGCTCACCAAGGGGGCTCTCCTACAATGAGCAGTTCTTC
d_call: NA; v_call: TRBV20-1; j_call: TRBJ1-1; clone_size: few; cdr3_aa: CSGPLKTEAFF; cdr3_nt: TGCAGTGGTCCCCTGAAAACTGAAGCTTTCTTT
d_call: NA; v_call: TRBV6-1; j_call: TRBJ2-1; clone_size: NA; cdr3_aa: CASSEYEQPPYNEQFF; cdr3_nt: TGTGCCAGCAGTGAATACGAACAGCCCCCCTACAATGAGCAGTTCTTC
d_call: NA; v_call: TRBV29-1; j_call: TRBJ2-6; clone_size: few; cdr3_aa: CSVEVRFGSGANVLTF; cdr3_nt: TGCAGCGTTGAAGTCAGGTTCGGCTCTGGGGCCAACGTCCTGACTTTC
d_call: TRBD2; v_call: TRBV29-1; j_call: TRBJ2-1; clone_size: few; cdr3_aa: CSVDLAGVGQFF; cdr3_nt: TGCAGCGTTGATTTGGCGGGAGTGGGACAGTTCTTC
d_call: TRBD2; v_call: TRBV20-1; j_call: TRBJ2-3; clone_size: NA; cdr3_aa: CSARDPASGGITDTQYF; cdr3_nt: TGCAGTGCTAGAGATCCGGCTAGCGGGGGGATCACAGATACGCAGTATTTT
d_call: TRBD2; v_call: TRBV6-1; j_call: TRBJ2-1; clone_size: few; cdr3_aa: CASRNVGLAAIGEQFF; cdr3_nt: TGTGCCAGCCGAAATGTAGGACTAGCGGCAATCGGTGAGCAGTTCTTC
d_call: TRBD1; v_call: TRBV29-1; j_call: TRBJ2-5; clone_size: NA; cdr3_aa: CSVGSQGQPQETQYF; cdr3_nt: TGCAGCGTTGGGTCCCAGGGACAGCCCCAAGAGACCCAGTACTTC
d_call: TRBD2; v_call: TRBV6-2/TRBV6-3; j_call: TRBJ2-1; clone_size: few; cdr3_aa: CATQFRGLANNEQFF; cdr3_nt: TGTGCCACCCAGTTCCGCGGACTAGCTAACAATGAGCAGTTCTTC
d_call: NA; v_call: TRBV10-3; j_call: TRBJ2-2; clone_size: many; cdr3_aa: CAIRDAGSGELFF; cdr3_nt: TGTGCCATCAGGGACGCGGGTTCCGGGGAGCTGTTTTTT
d_call: TRBD2; v_call: TRBV9; j_call: TRBJ2-7; clone_size: few; cdr3_aa: CASSVGAGISYEQYF; cdr3_nt: TGTGCCAGCAGCGTAGGAGCGGGGATCTCCTACGAGCAGTACTTC
d_call: NA; v_call: TRBV9; j_call: TRBJ2-3; clone_size: NA; cdr3_aa: CASSGSGPPDVDTQYF; cdr3_nt: TGTGCCAGCAGCGGATCGGGACCCCCTGATGTAGATACGCAGTATTTT
d_call: NA; v_call: TRBV7-9; j_call: TRBJ1-1; clone_size: NA; cdr3_aa: CASSLGHGGETEAFF; cdr3_nt: TGTGCCAGCAGCTTAGGGCACGGGGGTGAGACTGAAGCTTTCTTT
d_call: NA; v_call: TRBV7-9; j_call: TRBJ2-5; clone_size: NA; cdr3_aa: CASSPIMGYQETQYF; cdr3_nt: TGTGCCAGCAGCCCCATTATGGGGTATCAGGAGACCCAGTACTTC
d_call: TRBD1; v_call: TRBV9; j_call: TRBJ2-3; clone_size: NA; cdr3_aa: CASSPPVNRDRVVADTQYF; cdr3_nt: TGTGCCAGCAGCCCCCCCGTAAATAGGGACAGGGTTGTTGCAGATACGCAGTATTTT
d_call: NA; v_call: TRBV6-2/TRBV6-3; j_call: TRBJ2-7; clone_size: NA; cdr3_aa: CASSYLAGPLYEQYF; cdr3_nt: TGTGCCAGCAGTTACCTGGCGGGTCCCCTCTACGAGCAGTACTTC
d_call: NA; v_call: TRBV5-1; j_call: TRBJ2-7; clone_size: NA; cdr3_aa: CASSLRQPYEQYF; cdr3_nt: TGCGCCAGCAGCTTGAGGCAGCCTTACGAGCAGTACTTC
d_call: NA; v_call: TRBV6-5; j_call: TRBJ2-3; clone_size: many; cdr3_aa: CASNPRGAGADTQYF; cdr3_nt: TGTGCCAGCAACCCAAGAGGGGCGGGTGCAGATACGCAGTATTTT
d_call: TRBD1; v_call: TRBV6-5; j_call: TRBJ2-3; clone_size: few; cdr3_aa: CASSYGTGPRTTDTQYF; cdr3_nt: TGTGCCAGCAGTTACGGGACAGGTCCTAGGACTACAGATACGCAGTATTTT
d_call: NA; v_call: TRBV9; j_call: TRBJ1-4; clone_size: many; cdr3_aa: CASSDGTKGEKLFF; cdr3_nt: TGTGCCAGCAGCGACGGGACGAAGGGTGAAAAACTGTTTTTT
d_call: TRBD2; v_call: TRBV5-1; j_call: TRBJ2-5; clone_size: few; cdr3_aa: CASSSGTSFQETQYF; cdr3_nt: TGCGCCAGCAGCTCCGGGACTAGCTTCCAAGAGACCCAGTACTTC
d_call: NA; v_call: TRBV11-2; j_call: TRBJ2-5; clone_size: few; cdr3_aa: CASSLMIGGHGETQYF; cdr3_nt: TGTGCCAGCAGCCTCATGATCGGGGGCCATGGGGAGACCCAGTACTTC
d_call: NA; v_call: TRBV11-2; j_call: TRBJ2-2; clone_size: NA; cdr3_aa: CASSLGLGVYTGELFF; cdr3_nt: TGTGCCAGCAGCTTAGGACTCGGGGTTTACACCGGGGAGCTGTTTTTT
d_call: NA; v_call: TRBV20-1; j_call: TRBJ2-2; clone_size: few; cdr3_aa: CSARDDWGAGELFF; cdr3_nt: TGCAGTGCTAGAGATGATTGGGGGGCCGGGGAGCTGTTTTTT
d_call: TRBD1; v_call: TRBV5-1; j_call: TRBJ2-5; clone_size: few; cdr3_aa: CASSSYRGTGRETQYF; cdr3_nt: TGCGCCAGCAGCTCCTACAGGGGGACGGGCAGGGAGACCCAGTACTTC
d_call: NA; v_call: TRBV5-6; j_call: TRBJ1-4; clone_size: few; cdr3_aa: CASSHDSAEKLFF; cdr3_nt: TGTGCCAGCAGCCACGACTCTGCCGAAAAACTGTTTTTT
d_call: TRBD2; v_call: TRBV6-1; j_call: TRBJ2-1; clone_size: once; cdr3_aa: CASRTRLAGTYNEQFF; cdr3_nt: TGTGCCAGCAGAACCCGACTAGCGGGGACTTACAATGAGCAGTTCTTC
d_call: TRBD2; v_call: TRBV5-1; j_call: TRBJ2-1; clone_size: many; cdr3_aa: CASSLILAGGYNEQFF; cdr3_nt: TGCGCCAGCAGCTTAATACTAGCGGGGGGATACAATGAGCAGTTCTTC
d_call: TRBD1; v_call: TRBV9; j_call: TRBJ1-2; clone_size: many; cdr3_aa: CASSPGTGVNYGYTF; cdr3_nt: TGTGCCAGCAGCCCCGGGACAGGGGTTAACTATGGCTACACCTTC
d_call: TRBD2; v_call: TRBV27; j_call: TRBJ2-1; clone_size: NA; cdr3_aa: CASSFPASGASEQFF; cdr3_nt: TGTGCCAGCAGTTTTCCTGCTAGCGGGGCTAGTGAGCAGTTCTTC
d_call: TRBD2; v_call: TRBV6-2/TRBV6-3; j_call: TRBJ2-7; clone_size: NA; cdr3_aa: CASSYSLAGPDEQYF; cdr3_nt: TGTGCCAGCAGTTACTCCCTAGCGGGTCCCGACGAGCAGTACTTC